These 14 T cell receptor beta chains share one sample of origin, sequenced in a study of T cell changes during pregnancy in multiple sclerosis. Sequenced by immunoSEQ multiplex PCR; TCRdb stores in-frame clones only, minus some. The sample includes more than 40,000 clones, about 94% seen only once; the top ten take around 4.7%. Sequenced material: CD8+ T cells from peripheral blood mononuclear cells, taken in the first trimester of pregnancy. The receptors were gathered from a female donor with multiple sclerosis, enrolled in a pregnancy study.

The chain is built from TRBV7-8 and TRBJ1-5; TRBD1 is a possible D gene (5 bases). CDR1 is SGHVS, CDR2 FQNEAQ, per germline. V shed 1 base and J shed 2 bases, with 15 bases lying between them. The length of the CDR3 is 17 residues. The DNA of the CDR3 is TGTGCCAGCAGCTTAGTACAAGGGGCAGAACGCAATCAGCCCCAGCATTTT. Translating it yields CASSLVQGAERNQPQHF.

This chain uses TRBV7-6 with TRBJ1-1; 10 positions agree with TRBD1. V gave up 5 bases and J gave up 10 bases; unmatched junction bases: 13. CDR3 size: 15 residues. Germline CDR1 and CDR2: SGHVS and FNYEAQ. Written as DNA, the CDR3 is TGTGCCAGCAGCCCAAGAGGACAGGGGGATATGGTAGCTTTCTTT. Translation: CASSPRGQGDMVAFF. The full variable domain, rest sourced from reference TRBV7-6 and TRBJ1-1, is GAGVSQSPRYKVTKRGQDVALRCDPISGHVSLYWYRQALGQGPEFLTYFNYEAQQDKSGLPNDRFSAERPEGSISTLTIQRTEQRDSAMYRCASSPRGQGDMVAFFGQGTRLTVV.

This CDR3 is CASSQEVRGGLNEKLFF. CDR3 DNA: TGTGCCAGCAGCCAAGAAGTCAGGGGTGGTTTAAATGAAAAACTGTTTTTT. The rearrangement joins TRBV14 to TRBJ1-4, with a tentative D call TRBD1 (6 bases). The germline V gene has CDR1 SGHDN and CDR2 FVKESK. Trimming removed 0 bases from V and 5 bases from J, with 16 bases in between. This CDR3 has 17 amino acids.

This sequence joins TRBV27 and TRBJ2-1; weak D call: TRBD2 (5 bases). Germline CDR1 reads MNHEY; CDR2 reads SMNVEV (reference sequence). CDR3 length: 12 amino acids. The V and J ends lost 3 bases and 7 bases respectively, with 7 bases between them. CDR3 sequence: CASSLGGNEQFF. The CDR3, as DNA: TGTGCCAGCAGTTTGGGCGGGAATGAGCAGTTCTTC.

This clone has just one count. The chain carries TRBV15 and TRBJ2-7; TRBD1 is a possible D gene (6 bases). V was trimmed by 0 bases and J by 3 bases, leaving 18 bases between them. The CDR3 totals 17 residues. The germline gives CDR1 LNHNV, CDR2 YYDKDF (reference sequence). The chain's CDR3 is CATSRDLGHELLYEQYF. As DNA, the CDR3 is TGTGCCACCAGCAGAGATCTGGGACACGAACTCCTCTACGAGCAGTACTTC.

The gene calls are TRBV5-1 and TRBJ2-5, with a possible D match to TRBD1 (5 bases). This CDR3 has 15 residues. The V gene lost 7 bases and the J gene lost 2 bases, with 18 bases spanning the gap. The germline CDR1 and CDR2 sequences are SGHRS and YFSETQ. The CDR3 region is CASHSTAVPQETQYF. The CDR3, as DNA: TGCGCCAGCCACTCGACAGCCGTTCCTCAAGAGACCCAGTACTTC.

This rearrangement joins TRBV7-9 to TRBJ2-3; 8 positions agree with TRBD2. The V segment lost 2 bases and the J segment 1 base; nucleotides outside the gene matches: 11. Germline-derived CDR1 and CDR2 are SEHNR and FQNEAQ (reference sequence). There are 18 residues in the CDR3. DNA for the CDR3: TGTGCCAGCAGCTTATCCGGGGGGGGAGATCGTGGCACAGATACGCAGTATTTT. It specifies CASSLSGGGDRGTDTQYF.

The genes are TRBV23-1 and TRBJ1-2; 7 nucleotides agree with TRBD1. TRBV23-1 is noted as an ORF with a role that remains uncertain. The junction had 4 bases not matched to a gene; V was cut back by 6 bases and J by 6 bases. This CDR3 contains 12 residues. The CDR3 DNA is TGCGCCAGCAGAGGGGGCGCGGATGGCTACACCTTC. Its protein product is CASRGGADGYTF.

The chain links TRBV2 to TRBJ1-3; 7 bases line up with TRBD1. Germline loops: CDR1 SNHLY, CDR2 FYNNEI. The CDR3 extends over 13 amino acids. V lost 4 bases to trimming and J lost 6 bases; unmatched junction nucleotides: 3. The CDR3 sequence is CASSGDRENTIYF. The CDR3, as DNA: TGTGCCAGCAGTGGGGACAGAGAAAACACCATATATTTT.

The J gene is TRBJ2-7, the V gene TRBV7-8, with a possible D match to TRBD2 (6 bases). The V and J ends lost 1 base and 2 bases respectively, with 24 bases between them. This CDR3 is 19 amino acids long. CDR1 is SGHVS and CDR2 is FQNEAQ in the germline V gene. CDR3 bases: TGTGCCAGCAGCTTAGAGTATCTAGCGTCCGTGCGCGAAGCCTACGAGCAGTACTTC. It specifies CASSLEYLASVREAYEQYF.

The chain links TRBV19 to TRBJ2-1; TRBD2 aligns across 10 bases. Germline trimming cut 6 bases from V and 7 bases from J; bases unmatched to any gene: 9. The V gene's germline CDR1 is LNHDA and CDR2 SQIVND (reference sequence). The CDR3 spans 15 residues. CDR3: CASRLAGSLWNEQFF. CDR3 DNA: TGTGCCAGTAGACTAGCGGGGTCACTTTGGAATGAGCAGTTCTTC.

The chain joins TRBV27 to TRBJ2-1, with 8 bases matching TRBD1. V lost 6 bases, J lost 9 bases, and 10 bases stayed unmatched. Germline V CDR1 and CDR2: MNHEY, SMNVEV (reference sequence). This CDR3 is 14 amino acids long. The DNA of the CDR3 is TGTGCCAGCAGACCAGGGACAGGTTTAAGTGAGCAGTTCTTC. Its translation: CASRPGTGLSEQFF.

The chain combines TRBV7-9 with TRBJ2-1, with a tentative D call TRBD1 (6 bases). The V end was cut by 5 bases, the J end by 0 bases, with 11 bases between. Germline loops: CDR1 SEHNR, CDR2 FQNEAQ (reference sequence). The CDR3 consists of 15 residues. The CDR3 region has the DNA TGTGCCAGCAGCCCGGGACATTTCTCCTACAATGAGCAGTTCTTC. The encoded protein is CASSPGHFSYNEQFF.

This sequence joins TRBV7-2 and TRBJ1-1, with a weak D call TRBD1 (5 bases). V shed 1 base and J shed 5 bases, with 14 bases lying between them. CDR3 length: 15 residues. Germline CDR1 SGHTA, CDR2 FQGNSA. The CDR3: CASSLGGGVETEAFF. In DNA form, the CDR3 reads TGTGCCAGCAGCTTAGGGGGAGGGGTTGAGACTGAAGCTTTCTTT.